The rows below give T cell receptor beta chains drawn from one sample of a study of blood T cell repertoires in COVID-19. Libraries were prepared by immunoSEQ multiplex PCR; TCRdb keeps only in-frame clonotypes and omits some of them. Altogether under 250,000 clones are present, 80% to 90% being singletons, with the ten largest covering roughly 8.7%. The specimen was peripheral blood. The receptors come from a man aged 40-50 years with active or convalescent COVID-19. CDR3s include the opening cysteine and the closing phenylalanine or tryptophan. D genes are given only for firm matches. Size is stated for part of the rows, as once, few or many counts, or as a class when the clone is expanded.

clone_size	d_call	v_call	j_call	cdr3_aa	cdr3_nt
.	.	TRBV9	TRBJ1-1	CASSVASGAEAFF	TGTGCCAGCAGCGTAGCTAGCGGAGCTGAAGCTTTCTTT
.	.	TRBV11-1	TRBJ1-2	CASSLVPGRSYTF	TGTGCCAGCAGCTTAGTCCCAGGAAGGAGCTACACCTTC
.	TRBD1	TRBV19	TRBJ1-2	CGAGTGGYGYTF	TGTGGGGCCGGGACAGGGGGCTATGGCTACACCTTC
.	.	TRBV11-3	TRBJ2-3	CASSRIGGATDTQYF	TGTGCCAGCAGCCGCATAGGGGGGGCCACAGATACGCAGTATTTT
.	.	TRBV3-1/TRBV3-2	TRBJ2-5	CASSPRQGGAGETQYF	TGTGCCAGCAGCCCTCGACAGGGAGGAGCGGGAGAGACCCAGTACTTC
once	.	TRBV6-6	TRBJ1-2	CASSEGAYGYTF	TGTGCCAGCAGTGAGGGTGCCTATGGCTACACCTTC
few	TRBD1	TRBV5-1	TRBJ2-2	CASSLDGTGFVGELFF	TGCGCCAGCAGCTTGGATGGGACAGGGTTTGTAGGGGAGCTGTTTTTT
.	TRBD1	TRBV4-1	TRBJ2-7	CASSPDRVTYEQYF	TGCGCCAGCAGCCCGGACAGGGTAACCTACGAGCAGTACTTC
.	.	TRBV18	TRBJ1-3	CASSPPSVQRNTIYF	TGTGCCAGCTCACCACCTTCCGTACAAAGAAACACCATATATTTT
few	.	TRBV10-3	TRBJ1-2	CAISESAGALYGYTF	TGTGCCATCAGTGAGTCGGCAGGGGCCCTCTATGGCTACACCTTC
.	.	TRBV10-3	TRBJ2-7	CATSWGESSYEQYF	TGTGCCACCTCATGGGGGGAGAGCTCCTACGAGCAGTACTTC
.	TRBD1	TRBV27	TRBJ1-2	CASSPHLDRGLYGYTF	TGTGCCAGCAGTCCACACCTTGACAGGGGCCTATATGGCTACACCTTC
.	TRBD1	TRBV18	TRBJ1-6	CASFLDGTGGSPLHF	TGTGCCAGCTTCCTCGATGGGACAGGGGGTTCACCCCTCCACTTT
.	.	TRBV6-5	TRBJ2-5	CASSYRGRETQYF	TGTGCCAGCAGTTACCGGGGTCGAGAGACCCAGTACTTC
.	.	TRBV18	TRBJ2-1	CASSPAGNYNEQFF	TGTGCCAGCTCACCTGCAGGAAATTACAATGAGCAGTTCTTC
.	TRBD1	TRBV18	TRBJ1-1	CASSGSRTGGAEAFF	TGTGCCAGCTCCGGGTCCCGGACAGGGGGCGCAGAAGCTTTCTTT
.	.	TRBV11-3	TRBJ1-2	CASSRTDYGYTF	TGTGCCAGCAGCCGGACAGACTATGGCTACACCTTC
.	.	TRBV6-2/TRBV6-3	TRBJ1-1	CASSYKHGGAARNTEAFF	TGTGCCAGCAGTTACAAACACGGCGGGGCAGCGAGAAACACTGAAGCTTTCTTT
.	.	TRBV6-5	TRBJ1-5	CASSYSSQGWQPQHF	TGTGCCAGCAGTTACTCGAGCCAGGGTTGGCAGCCCCAGCATTTT
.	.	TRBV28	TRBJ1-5	CASRTETPTIYSNQPQHF	TGTGCCAGTAGGACAGAGACCCCGACCATTTATAGCAATCAGCCCCAGCATTTT
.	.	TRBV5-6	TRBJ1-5	CASTSWQISNQPQHF	TGTGCCAGCACGTCTTGGCAGATTAGCAATCAGCCCCAGCATTTT
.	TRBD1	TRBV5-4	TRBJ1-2	CASSLGQGFGYTF	TGTGCCAGCAGCTTGGGACAGGGGTTTGGCTACACCTTC
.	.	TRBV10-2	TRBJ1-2	CASSESMVALYGYTF	TGCGCCAGCAGTGAGTCGATGGTGGCTCTCTATGGCTACACCTTC